This entry lists 26 T cell receptor beta chains sequenced from one sample in a study of T cell changes during pregnancy in multiple sclerosis. Assay used: immunoSEQ multiplex PCR; TCRdb lists only in-frame clones, some missing. Of about 61,000 clones listed, more than 90% are singletons. The sample here was peripheral blood, taken in the first trimester of pregnancy. The source of these receptors is a female donor in good health, enrolled as a control in a pregnancy study.

This clone was seen once. The CDR3 DNA reads as TGTGCCAGTAGTATTGGTCTAGCTTTCGGGAACATTCAGTACTTC. Translating gives CASSIGLAFGNIQYF. The chain combines TRBV19 with TRBJ2-4; D may be TRBD2 (5 bases). Germline CDR1 LNHDA, CDR2 SQIVND (reference sequence). This CDR3 comprises 15 residues. Trimming removed 3 bases from V and 7 bases from J, with 16 bases in between.

This clone showed up just once. The rearrangement uses TRBV5-1 and TRBJ1-2; D is unclear. CDR1 SGHRS and CDR2 YFSETQ come from the germline V gene. V was clipped by 3 bases and J by 0 bases, with 9 bases between them. The CDR3 loop spans 14 amino acids. CDR3: CASSWAAANYGYTF. The CDR3 DNA sequence: TGCGCCAGCAGCTGGGCAGCGGCTAACTATGGCTACACCTTC.

The V call is TRBV2, the J call TRBJ2-5, with D perhaps matching TRBD2 (5 bases). Between the trimmed V and J ends, which lost 7 bases and 1 base, there was a span of 13 bases. Germline CDR1 is SNHLY and CDR2 is FYNNEI. This CDR3 is built from 14 residues. The CDR3 loop is CASKFTRGQETQYF. The CDR3 region has the DNA TGTGCCAGCAAGTTCACCCGGGGCCAAGAGACCCAGTACTTC.

The gene calls are TRBV11-2 and TRBJ1-1; D gene ambiguous. Between the trimmed V and J ends, which lost 6 bases and 9 bases, there was a span of 20 bases. Germline values: CDR1 SGHAT, CDR2 FQNNGV. CDR3 size: 14 residues. The CDR3 DNA follows: TGTGCCAGCAGTACGGCCCTAGTAGGAAGGAAAGCTTTCTTT. It codes for CASSTALVGRKAFF.

The V gene is TRBV5-1, the J gene TRBJ2-4; 7 nucleotides align to TRBD2. V dropped 4 bases and J dropped 5; count of bases not matched to a gene: 9. The CDR3 contains 15 residues. Per germline, CDR1 SGHRS and CDR2 YFSETQ. CDR3: CASSPVGGDQNIQYF. Written as DNA, the CDR3 is TGCGCCAGCAGCCCCGTGGGGGGGGACCAAAACATTCAGTACTTC.

The CDR3 coding sequence is TGTGCCAGCAGCCAAGCCCGAAACCGGTCACCGGGACTAGCGGGGGGGGGACGGGGGAATGAGCAGTTCTTC. Translation gives CASSQARNRSPGLAGGGRGNEQFF. This rearrangement joins TRBV14 to TRBJ2-1; the match to TRBD2 covers 16 bases. This CDR3 has 24 residues. The V gene end was trimmed by 1 base and the J gene end by 7 bases; junction bases not matched to a gene: 25. Germline V gives CDR1 SGHDN, CDR2 FVKESK.

This chain links TRBV5-1 with TRBJ2-7; TRBD2 might be the D (7 bases). The CDR3 contains 13 residues. Germline CDR1 and CDR2: SGHRS and YFSETQ. V was shortened by 5 bases and J by 5 bases, with 14 bases between the two germline ends. The CDR3 sequence: CASREGGGHEQYF. Here the CDR3 DNA reads TGCGCCAGCAGAGAGGGGGGGGGACACGAGCAGTACTTC.

V and J are TRBV11-2 and TRBJ2-3; 10 nucleotides match TRBD1. After removal of 5 bases from V and 3 bases from J, the junction contained 8 bases not matched to a gene. This CDR3 spans 16 amino acids. The germline CDR1 and CDR2 sequences are SGHAT and FQNNGV. CDR3 amino acids: CASSPPPGQGTDTQYF. CDR3 nucleotides: TGTGCCAGCAGCCCTCCACCGGGACAGGGGACAGATACGCAGTATTTT.

V gene TRBV7-2 combines with J gene TRBJ2-7, with 7 nucleotides matching TRBD1. This CDR3 has 14 residues. The ends lost 1 base at V and 3 bases at J; junction bases unmatched: 3. Germline lookup yields CDR1 SGHTA and CDR2 FQGNSA. The CDR3 nucleotides read TGTGCCAGCAGCTTAGATCGGACAGGCTACGAGCAGTACTTC. Translation gives CASSLDRTGYEQYF.

J is TRBJ1-2 and V is TRBV4-1; D remains ambiguous. V lost 6 bases, J lost 4 bases, and 18 bases lay in between. CDR1 and CDR2 (germline): MGHRA, YSYEKL. The CDR3 spans 15 residues. The CDR3 loop is CASRTNEAVSYGYTF. The CDR3 nucleotides read TGCGCCAGCAGGACCAATGAAGCGGTTAGCTATGGCTACACCTTC.

The chain joins TRBV7-9 to TRBJ2-1; 8 nucleotides agree with TRBD2. The germline V gene encodes CDR1 SEHNR and CDR2 FQNEAQ (reference sequence). V trimming: 9 bases; J trimming: 3 bases; junction bases outside the gene matches: 7. The CDR3 has 14 amino acids. CDR3 protein: CASSPGLDYNEQFF. The CDR3 coding sequence is TGTGCCAGTAGCCCGGGACTAGACTACAATGAGCAGTTCTTC.

J is TRBJ2-5 and V is TRBV5-4; possibly TRBD1 for D (6 bases). From germline, CDR1 is SGHNT and CDR2 YYREEE (reference sequence). The CDR3 runs 14 residues. The V and J ends lost 5 bases and 2 bases respectively, with 13 bases between them. For the CDR3, the DNA is TGTGCCAGCAGTTTTGGACAGACACAAGAGACCCAGTACTTC. Translation: CASSFGQTQETQYF.

The chain couples TRBV7-8 to TRBJ1-1; D is ambiguous. V was trimmed by 5 bases and J by 0 bases, leaving 13 bases between them. CDR1 is SGHVS, CDR2 FQNEAQ, per germline. The length of the CDR3 is 15 residues. The DNA of the CDR3 is TGTGCCAGCAGCCTTGGCGGATTCATGAACACTGAAGCTTTCTTT. Translated, it gives CASSLGGFMNTEAFF.

This sequence joins TRBV5-1 and TRBJ2-7; a possible D gene is TRBD2 (5 bases). CDR3 length: 12 amino acids. CDR1 SGHRS and CDR2 YFSETQ come from the germline V gene. Between the trimmed V and J ends, which lost 7 bases and 2 bases, there was a span of 10 bases. The chain's CDR3 is CASHPGTYEQYF. In DNA form, the CDR3 reads TGCGCCAGCCATCCGGGGACCTACGAGCAGTACTTC.

The chain is built from TRBV27 and TRBJ1-5; TRBD1 agrees at 9 bases. The CDR3 runs to 14 residues. J lost 4 bases, V lost 9 bases, and 7 bases had no gene match. Germline CDR1 MNHEY, CDR2 SMNVEV (reference sequence). The DNA of the CDR3 is TGTGCCAGTCCCGGGACAGGGAAAAATCAGCCCCAGCATTTT. Translated: CASPGTGKNQPQHF.

The chain combines TRBV5-6 with TRBJ2-4; possibly TRBD2 for D (5 bases). Between the trimmed V and J ends, which lost 5 bases and 1 base, there was a span of 13 bases. The CDR3 loop spans 15 amino acids. Germline V gene sequence: CDR1 SGHDT, CDR2 YYEEEE. The CDR3 sequence: CASSRRGTAKNIQYF. DNA for the CDR3: TGTGCCAGCAGTCGCCGGGGTACTGCCAAAAACATTCAGTACTTC.

This rearrangement joins TRBV9 to TRBJ2-3; 12 bases match TRBD2. The CDR3 length is 19 residues. Looked up from germline, CDR1 is SGDLS and CDR2 is YYNGEE. V lost 0 bases and J lost 3; bases outside the gene matches: 11. In DNA, the CDR3 is TGTGCCAGCAGCGTAGAAGCGACTAGCGGGAGCGGTTGGACAGATACGCAGTATTTT. Translation: CASSVEATSGSGWTDTQYF.

The chain carries TRBV2 and TRBJ1-1, with D possibly matching TRBD1 (5 bases). Trimming cost V 7 bases and J 6 bases, with 15 bases left between them. Germline V gene data show CDR1 as SNHLY and CDR2 as FYNNEI. This CDR3 is 13 amino acids long. CDR3 sequence: CASTVEGKAEAFF. CDR3 nucleotide sequence: TGTGCCAGCACCGTGGAGGGGAAGGCTGAAGCTTTCTTT.

The V call is TRBV7-8, the J call TRBJ2-2; D is unresolved. The germline V gene has CDR1 SGHVS and CDR2 FQNEAQ. Trimming shortened V by 5 bases and J by 4 bases, and 14 bases separated the two germline ends. The CDR3 consists of 15 residues. DNA of the CDR3: TGTGCCAGCAGCGCTGTATTTTCGGGCACCGGGGAGCTGTTTTTT. Translation gives CASSAVFSGTGELFF.

The V and J genes are TRBV7-2 and TRBJ2-3, with 7 bases that match TRBD1. Germline trimming cut 4 bases from V and 0 bases from J; bases unmatched to any gene: 4. The CDR3 is made up of 15 amino acids. Germline V gene sequence: CDR1 SGHTA, CDR2 FQGNSA. The CDR3 reads CASSSTGYSTDTQYF. The CDR3 DNA reads as TGTGCCAGCAGCTCGACAGGGTATAGCACAGATACGCAGTATTTT.

The rearrangement joins TRBV6-6 to TRBJ2-1; 7 positions agree with TRBD2. Germline V gene sequence: CDR1 MNHNY, CDR2 SVGAGI (reference sequence). Trimming cost V 2 bases and J 4 bases; bases outside gene matches: 8. The CDR3 length is 16 residues. The CDR3 DNA follows: TGTGCCAGCAGTTACGCAGCTAGCGGAGCATACAATGAGCAGTTCTTC. Its protein is CASSYAASGAYNEQFF.

The V gene is TRBV5-4, the J gene TRBJ2-3; D may be TRBD1 (6 bases). The CDR3 totals 13 residues. Germline lookup yields CDR1 SGHNT and CDR2 YYREEE (reference sequence). The germline V and J ends were trimmed by 5 bases and 3 bases, with 10 bases remaining between them. The chain's CDR3 is CASRNQGTDTQYF. The CDR3 nucleotides read TGTGCCAGCAGAAATCAGGGGACAGATACGCAGTATTTT.

The chain joins TRBV10-1 to TRBJ2-5; D possibly corresponds to TRBD1 (6 bases). Germline loops: CDR1 WNHNN, CDR2 SYGVQD (reference sequence). The CDR3 has 17 residues. V shed 3 bases and J shed 3 bases, with 20 bases lying between them. CDR3 bases: TGCGCCAGCAGTGACGACTCTTCGGACAGAACTGAAGAGACCCAGTACTTC. As protein: CASSDDSSDRTEETQYF.

The V gene is TRBV7-9, the J gene TRBJ2-1; D might be TRBD2 (5 bases). Germline CDR1 SEHNR, CDR2 FQNEAQ (reference sequence). The CDR3 spans 14 residues. V lost 4 bases and J lost 5, with 12 bases in between. The CDR3 region has the DNA TGTGCCAGCAGCTCTCCGGGAACGAACAATGAGCAGTTCTTC. Its translation is CASSSPGTNNEQFF.

This clone was counted a few times. V gene TRBV4-2 combines with J gene TRBJ2-7; D is perhaps TRBD1 (5 bases). The V and J ends lost 0 bases and 2 bases respectively, with 11 bases between them. The CDR3 runs to 15 residues. The germline V gene encodes CDR1 LGHNA and CDR2 YNFKEQ. This CDR3 is CASSQEEGVPYEQYF. The CDR3 bases are TGTGCCAGCAGCCAAGAGGAAGGGGTACCCTACGAGCAGTACTTC.

CDR3 loop: CASSFRGGAEAFF. The CDR3 DNA reads TGTGCCAGCAGCTTCCGGGGTGGTGCTGAAGCTTTCTTT. V and J are TRBV5-6 and TRBJ1-1; no clear D gene. The V and J ends lost 2 bases and 6 bases respectively, with 11 bases between them. The CDR3 consists of 13 residues. The V gene's germline CDR1 is SGHDT and CDR2 YYEEEE.